The 26 T cell receptor beta chains given below trace back to one sample, sequenced in a study of blood T cells in healthy people across ages. Primers used in a second PCR of roughly 6 to 12 cycles were a sample-barcoded 5' primer and a J-beta primer mix. TCRdb processed the 5' RACE reads anew with MiXCR; each CDR3 protein has one entry. Here the sample spans under 2,000,000 distinct CDR3 sequences, around half being singletons. What was sequenced was blood. The receptors were sampled from a woman in her forties in good health.

In this sample, this clonotype turned up a few times. V is TRBV12-3 or TRBV12-4 and J is TRBJ2-5, with D possibly matching TRBD1 (5 bases). The CDR3 runs to 15 residues. V gave up 4 bases and J gave up 4 bases, with 16 bases separating them. The CDR3 coding sequence is TGTGCCAGCAGTTCGACGGGCCCCCAGGGAGAGACCCAGTACTTC. Translating it yields CASSSTGPQGETQYF.

This clonotype was seen more than once but under ten times. This chain uses TRBV4-2 with TRBJ1-2, with D possibly being TRBD1 (5 bases). From germline, CDR1 is LGHNA and CDR2 YNFKEQ. The ends were cut back, 0 bases at V and 4 bases at J, with 9 bases in the middle. The CDR3 loop spans 14 amino acids. The chain's CDR3 is CASSQDGASYGYTF. CDR3 DNA: TGTGCCAGCAGCCAAGACGGGGCTAGCTATGGCTACACCTTC.

The CDR3 sequence is CASSYASGGTDTQYF. CDR3 bases: TGTGCCAGCAGTTACGCTAGCGGGGGCACAGATACGCAGTATTTT. The chain combines TRBV6-5 with TRBJ2-3; TRBD2 matches 9 bases. This CDR3 comprises 15 residues. With V trimmed by 2 bases and J by 1 base, 1 base remained unmatched. From germline, CDR1 is MNHEY and CDR2 SVGAGI.

V gene TRBV4-2 combines with J gene TRBJ1-5; possibly TRBD1 for D (5 bases). Trimming pared 1 base from V and 2 bases from J, leaving 15 bases between. The CDR3 is made up of 17 amino acids. Looked up from germline, CDR1 is LGHNA and CDR2 is YNFKEQ. The CDR3 region has the DNA TGTGCCAGCAGCCAAGCAAGAGGTGGGGCAGGCAATCAGCCCCAGCATTTT. Its translation is CASSQARGGAGNQPQHF.

The chain carries TRBV20-1 and TRBJ2-1; 8 positions match TRBD1. The V gene's germline CDR1 is DFQATT and CDR2 SNEGSKA (reference sequence). The junction had 10 bases not matched to a gene; V was cut back by 0 bases and J by 6 bases. The CDR3 covers 16 residues. The CDR3 reads CSARDGAGGVSNEQFF. As DNA, the CDR3 is TGCAGTGCTAGAGATGGGGCAGGGGGCGTAAGCAATGAGCAGTTCTTC.

This chain links TRBV5-8 with TRBJ1-2, with TRBD1 matching 7 bases. Germline trimming cut 0 bases from V and 7 bases from J; bases unmatched to any gene: 12. CDR1 is SGHTS and CDR2 is YDEGEE in the germline V gene. The CDR3 is 16 amino acids. The CDR3 reads CASSLGATGFLGGYTF. CDR3 in DNA: TGTGCCAGCAGCTTGGGTGCGACAGGGTTTTTGGGTGGCTACACCTTC.

V usage is TRBV4-2 and J usage is TRBJ1-2; tentative D call: TRBD1 (5 bases). CDR3 length: 15 residues. The germline V gene encodes CDR1 LGHNA and CDR2 YNFKEQ. Trimming took off 0 bases at V and 4 bases at J, with 12 bases between the two ends. CDR3 nucleotides: TGTGCCAGCAGCCAAGAGAGGGGCCAGACCTATGGCTACACCTTC. Translation: CASSQERGQTYGYTF.

The chain has TRBV20-1 and TRBJ2-7, with D tentatively TRBD1 (5 bases). The CDR3 extends over 14 amino acids. Germline V gene sequence: CDR1 DFQATT, CDR2 SNEGSKA (reference sequence). V lost 4 bases to trimming and J lost 2 bases, with 15 bases between them. The CDR3 sequence: CSAIGVFDPYEQYF. CDR3 nucleotides: TGCAGTGCTATAGGGGTCTTCGACCCCTACGAGCAGTACTTC.

The chain employs TRBV4-3 and TRBJ2-3; D is perhaps TRBD2 (6 bases). Germline V gene sequence: CDR1 LGHNA, CDR2 YSLEER. The CDR3 is made up of 16 amino acids. Trimming shortened V by 0 bases and J by 5 bases, and 15 bases separated the two germline ends. Here the CDR3 DNA reads TGCGCCAGCAGCCAAGATTCGGGGGTGCAAGAAGATACGCAGTATTTT. This gives the protein CASSQDSGVQEDTQYF.

The chain couples TRBV5-6 to TRBJ1-6; no definite D call. V was cut by 4 bases and J by 8 bases, with 10 bases left in between. In germline, CDR1 is SGHDT, CDR2 YYEEEE. CDR3 length equals 13 residues. The chain's CDR3 is CASSRWTDSPLHF. The DNA for the CDR3 is TGTGCCAGCAGCCGTTGGACGGATTCACCCCTCCACTTT.

V usage is TRBV15 and J usage is TRBJ1-5; tentative D call: TRBD1 (6 bases). V lost 1 base to trimming and J lost 0 bases, with 16 bases between them. There are 18 residues in the CDR3. In germline, CDR1 is LNHNV, CDR2 YYDKDF (reference sequence). The CDR3 region is CATSRATTPGDSNQPQHF. In DNA form, the CDR3 reads TGTGCCACCAGCAGAGCCACCACCCCAGGGGATAGCAATCAGCCCCAGCATTTT.

The chain joins TRBV5-1 to TRBJ2-5; 8 bases are a match to TRBD1. The better agreement between TRBJ2-7 and the DNA end casts doubt on the J call. This CDR3 has 16 residues. Germline CDR1 SGHRS, CDR2 YFSETQ. The CDR3 nucleotides read TGCGCCAGCAGCTGGGTAGGACAGGGCGGCCGATACGAGCAGTACTTC. Amino acid sequence: CASSWVGQGGRYEQYF.

The chain joins TRBV6-2 or TRBV6-3 to TRBJ2-3, with D perhaps TRBD2 (6 bases). The ends were cut back, 8 bases at V and 2 bases at J, with 17 bases in the middle. Looked up from germline, CDR1 is MNHEY and CDR2 is SVGEGT. The CDR3 covers 15 residues. The CDR3 DNA is TGTGCCAGCCGATCGGGACTTCTAATCACAGATACGCAGTATTTT. Its protein is CASRSGLLITDTQYF.

V usage is TRBV7-8 and J usage is TRBJ2-5; TRBD2 is a possible D gene (6 bases). Trimming removed 4 bases at V and 1 base at J, with 13 bases between. Looked up from germline, CDR1 is SGHVS and CDR2 is FQNEAQ. The CDR3 spans 15 residues. CDR3 sequence reads: CASSWGTGLQETQYF. The CDR3 DNA reads as TGTGCCAGCAGCTGGGGGACGGGACTCCAAGAGACCCAGTACTTC.

This clonotype was counted between two and nine times. V gene TRBV7-8 combines with J gene TRBJ2-5; D may be TRBD2 (6 bases). This CDR3 contains 15 residues. Germline assignment: CDR1 SGHVS and CDR2 FQNEAQ. V was pared by 8 bases and J by 4 bases, with 20 bases between. CDR3 DNA: TGTGCCAGCGCAAATACCGGGCAGGGAGGAGAGACCCAGTACTTC. Its protein product is CASANTGQGGETQYF.

This rearrangement joins TRBV20-1 to TRBJ1-2; D possibly corresponds to TRBD1 (5 bases). Germline CDR1 reads DFQATT; CDR2 reads SNEGSKA (reference sequence). This CDR3 region has 14 residues. V was pared by 1 base and J by 3 bases, with 12 bases between. The CDR3 DNA reads as TGCAGTGCTAGAGCACAGGAAGTACACTATGGCTACACCTTC. Its translation: CSARAQEVHYGYTF.

This clonotype was detected only a few times. The chain combines TRBV5-1 with TRBJ1-2; TRBD1 agrees at 10 bases. The CDR3 length is 18 residues. V dropped 4 bases and J dropped 3; count of bases not matched to a gene: 15. Per germline, CDR1 SGHRS and CDR2 YFSETQ. CDR3 coding DNA: TGCGCCAGCAGCCACCGGGACAGGGGAAATTCGCATCACTATGGCTACACCTTC. This sequence encodes CASSHRDRGNSHHYGYTF.

This sequence joins TRBV6-2 or TRBV6-3 and TRBJ1-1, with 11 bases that match TRBD1. V trimming: 6 bases; J trimming: 5 bases; junction bases outside the gene matches: 5. Germline V CDR1 and CDR2: MNHEY, SVGEGT. This CDR3 is built from 14 residues. CDR3 amino acids: CASRWTGGPTEAFF. CDR3 in DNA: TGTGCCAGCAGGTGGACAGGGGGCCCGACTGAAGCTTTCTTT.

The chain employs TRBV7-6 and TRBJ2-1, with TRBD1 matching over 10 bases. V gave up 2 bases and J gave up 3 bases; unmatched junction bases: 7. The CDR3 consists of 17 residues. CDR1 SGHVS and CDR2 FNYEAQ come from the germline V gene. CDR3 nucleotides: TGTGCCAGCAGCTTAAGCGTGGGACAGGGGAGCTACAATGAGCAGTTCTTC. As protein: CASSLSVGQGSYNEQFF.

The chain uses TRBV6-5 and TRBJ2-7, with a weak D call TRBD1 (5 bases). Looked up from germline, CDR1 is MNHEY and CDR2 is SVGAGI. V lost 2 bases and J 2 bases, leaving 22 bases between the germline ends. The CDR3 is 18 residues long. CDR3 region: CASSYGMQGHGRTYEQYF. The CDR3 DNA reads as TGTGCCAGCAGTTACGGGATGCAGGGCCACGGACGAACCTACGAGCAGTACTTC.

The CDR3 sequence is CASSEVLSSGGAYNEQFF. The CDR3 DNA sequence: TGTGCCAGCAGTGAAGTATTGTCTAGCGGGGGGGCCTACAATGAGCAGTTCTTC. The chain combines TRBV6-1 with TRBJ2-1; 12 nucleotides align to TRBD2. The J segment lost 2 bases and the V segment lost 1 base, leaving 6 bases of the junction unmatched. Germline lookup yields CDR1 MNHNS and CDR2 SASEGT. There are 18 residues in the CDR3.

The chain recombines TRBV5-6 with TRBJ2-3; the match to TRBD2 covers 10 bases. Germline V lookup: CDR1 SGHDT, CDR2 YYEEEE. V lost 0 bases to trimming and J lost 1 base; unmatched junction nucleotides: 5. This CDR3 contains 17 residues. The CDR3 here is CASSLGLAGYGTDTQYF. In DNA, the CDR3 is TGTGCCAGCAGCTTGGGACTAGCGGGTTACGGCACAGATACGCAGTATTTT.

This chain uses TRBV12-3 or TRBV12-4 with TRBJ2-4; 7 nucleotides match TRBD1. This CDR3 is 16 amino acids long. V was pared by 4 bases and J by 2 bases, with 8 bases of the junction left unmatched. CDR3 DNA: TGTGCCAGCAGTTCAGGACAGGCTCTAACCAAAAACATTCAGTACTTC. This translates into CASSSGQALTKNIQYF.

V usage is TRBV5-1 and J usage is TRBJ2-1; 9 bases match TRBD1. This CDR3 has 13 residues. Losses at the gene ends were 5 bases for V and 7 bases for J; bases not matched to a gene: 4. Germline-derived CDR1 and CDR2 are SGHRS and YFSETQ. CDR3 sequence reads: CASRMTGGNEQFF. The DNA of the CDR3 is TGCGCCAGCAGGATGACAGGGGGAAATGAGCAGTTCTTC.

Only a few counts were recorded for this clonotype. V is TRBV6-4 and J is TRBJ2-7; D call uncertain. Between the trimmed V and J ends, which lost 10 bases and 2 bases, there was a span of 12 bases. The germline gives CDR1 MRHNA, CDR2 SNTAGT. The length of the CDR3 is 12 residues. The CDR3 sequence is CATPTLTYEQYF. The DNA of the CDR3 is TGTGCCACACCGACCCTAACCTACGAGCAGTACTTC.

This clonotype was observed a few times. This chain uses TRBV20-1 with TRBJ1-6; D is uncertain. CDR1 and CDR2 from the germline V gene are DFQATT and SNEGSKA (reference sequence). The CDR3 extends over 15 amino acids. Deletions cut 3 bases from V and 3 bases from J, with 12 bases between. The CDR3 DNA sequence: TGCAGTGCTAGGCCCGGACCGTTCTATAATTCACCCCTCCACTTT. It specifies CSARPGPFYNSPLHF.